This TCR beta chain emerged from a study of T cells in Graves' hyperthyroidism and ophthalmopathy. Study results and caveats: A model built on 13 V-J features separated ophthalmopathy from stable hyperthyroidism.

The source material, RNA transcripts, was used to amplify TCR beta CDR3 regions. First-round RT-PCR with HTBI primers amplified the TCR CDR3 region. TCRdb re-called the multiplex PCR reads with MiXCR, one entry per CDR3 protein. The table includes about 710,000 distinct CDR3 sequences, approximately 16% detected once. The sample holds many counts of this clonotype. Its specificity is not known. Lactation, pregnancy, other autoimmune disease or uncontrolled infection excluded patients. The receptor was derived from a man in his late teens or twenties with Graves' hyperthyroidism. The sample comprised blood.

The CDR3 DNA follows: TGTGCCAGCAGTTCGGTCGGGCCAGGGGAGAATGAAAAACTGTTTTTT. Amino acid sequence: CASSSVGPGENEKLFF. The chain couples TRBV28 to TRBJ1-4, with a weak D call TRBD1 (6 bases). Trimming removed 4 bases from V and 5 bases from J, with 17 bases in between. Germline V CDR1 and CDR2: MDHEN, SYDVKM. CDR3 length equals 16 residues.